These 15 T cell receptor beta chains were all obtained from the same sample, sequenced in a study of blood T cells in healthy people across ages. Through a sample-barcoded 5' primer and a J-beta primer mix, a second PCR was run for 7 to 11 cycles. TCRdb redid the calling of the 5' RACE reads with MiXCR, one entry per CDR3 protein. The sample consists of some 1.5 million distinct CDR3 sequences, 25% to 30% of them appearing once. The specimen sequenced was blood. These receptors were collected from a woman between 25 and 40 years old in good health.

CDR3 region: CSARRQGANGELFF. CDR3 bases: TGCAGTGCTAGGAGACAGGGGGCTAACGGGGAGCTGTTTTTT. V and J are TRBV20-1 and TRBJ2-2; 10 bases are a match to TRBD1. The J segment lost 7 bases and the V segment lost 3 bases, leaving 5 bases of the junction unmatched. Germline-derived CDR1 and CDR2 are DFQATT and SNEGSKA (reference sequence). The CDR3 contains 14 residues.

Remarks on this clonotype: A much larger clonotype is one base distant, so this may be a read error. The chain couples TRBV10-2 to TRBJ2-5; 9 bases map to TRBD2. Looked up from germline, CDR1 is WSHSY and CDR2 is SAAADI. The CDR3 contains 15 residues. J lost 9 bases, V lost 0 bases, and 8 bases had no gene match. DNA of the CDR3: TGCGCCAGCAGTGAGTCGAGCGGGAGGAACAAGCCCCAGTACTTC. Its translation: CASSESSGRNKPQYF.

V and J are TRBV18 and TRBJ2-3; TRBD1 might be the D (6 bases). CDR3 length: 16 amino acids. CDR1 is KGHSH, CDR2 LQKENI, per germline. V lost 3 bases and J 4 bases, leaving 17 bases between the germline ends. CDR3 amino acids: CASSPRPVRGSDTQYF. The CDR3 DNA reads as TGTGCCAGCTCACCCCGACCGGTCAGGGGATCAGATACGCAGTATTTT.

CDR3 region: CASRRSGSADTQYF. For the CDR3, the DNA is TGTGCCAGCCGTCGGAGCGGGAGCGCAGATACGCAGTATTTT. This chain connects TRBV12-3 or TRBV12-4 to TRBJ2-3, with 8 bases matching TRBD2. The CDR3 has 14 residues. With V trimmed by 8 bases and J by 4 bases, 8 bases remained unmatched.

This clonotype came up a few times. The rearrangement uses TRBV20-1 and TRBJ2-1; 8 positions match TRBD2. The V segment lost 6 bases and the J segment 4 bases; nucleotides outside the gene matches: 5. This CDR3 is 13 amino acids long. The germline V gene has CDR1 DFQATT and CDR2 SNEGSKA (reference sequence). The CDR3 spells CSAPREGYNEQFF. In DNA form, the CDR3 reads TGCAGTGCCCCCCGGGAGGGGTACAATGAGCAGTTCTTC.

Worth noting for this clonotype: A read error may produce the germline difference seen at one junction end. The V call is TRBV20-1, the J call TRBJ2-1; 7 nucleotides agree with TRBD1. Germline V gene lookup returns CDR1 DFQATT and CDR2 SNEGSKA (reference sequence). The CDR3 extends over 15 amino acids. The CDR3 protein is CSARESRGPSNGQFF. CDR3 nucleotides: TGCAGTGCTAGAGAGTCGAGGGGGCCCAGCAATGGGCAGTTCTTC.

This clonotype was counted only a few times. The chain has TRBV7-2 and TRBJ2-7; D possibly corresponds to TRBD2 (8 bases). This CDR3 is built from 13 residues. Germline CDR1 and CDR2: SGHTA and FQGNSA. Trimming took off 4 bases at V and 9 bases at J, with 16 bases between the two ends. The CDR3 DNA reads TGTGCCAGCAGCTCGAGACAGGGACTAGGGCAGTACTTC. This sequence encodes CASSSRQGLGQYF.

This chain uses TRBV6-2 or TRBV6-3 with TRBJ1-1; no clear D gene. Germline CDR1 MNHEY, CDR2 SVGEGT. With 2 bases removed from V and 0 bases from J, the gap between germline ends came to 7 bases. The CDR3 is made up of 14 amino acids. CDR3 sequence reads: CASSYPRMNTEAFF. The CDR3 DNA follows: TGTGCCAGCAGTTACCCGCGGATGAACACTGAAGCTTTCTTT.

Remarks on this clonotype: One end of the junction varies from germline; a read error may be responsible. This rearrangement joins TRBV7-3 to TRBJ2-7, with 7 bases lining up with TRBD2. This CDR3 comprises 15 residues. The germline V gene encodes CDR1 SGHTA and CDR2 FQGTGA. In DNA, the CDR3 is TGTGCCAGCAGGTTAAAGCGGGATCCCTCCTACGAGCAGTACTTC. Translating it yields CASRLKRDPSYEQYF.

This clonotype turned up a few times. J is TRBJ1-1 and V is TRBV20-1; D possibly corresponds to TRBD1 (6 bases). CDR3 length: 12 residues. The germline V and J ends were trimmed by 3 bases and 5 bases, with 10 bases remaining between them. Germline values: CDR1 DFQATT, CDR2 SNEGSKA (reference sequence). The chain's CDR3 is CSARGTGTEAFF. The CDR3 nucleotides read TGCAGTGCTAGGGGCACAGGGACTGAAGCTTTCTTT.

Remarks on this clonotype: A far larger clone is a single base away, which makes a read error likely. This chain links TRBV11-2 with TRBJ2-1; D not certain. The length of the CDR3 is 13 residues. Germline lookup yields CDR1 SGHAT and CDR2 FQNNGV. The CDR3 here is CAGSRTSYNEQFF. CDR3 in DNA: TGTGCCGGCAGCCGAACCTCCTACAATGAGCAGTTCTTC.

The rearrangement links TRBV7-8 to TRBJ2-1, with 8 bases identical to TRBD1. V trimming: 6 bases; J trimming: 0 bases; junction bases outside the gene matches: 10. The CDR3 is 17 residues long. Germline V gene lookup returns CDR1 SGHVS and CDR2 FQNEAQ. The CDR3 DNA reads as TGTGCCAGCAGATCGCAGACAGGGGCCAGCTCCTACAATGAGCAGTTCTTC. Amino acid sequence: CASRSQTGASSYNEQFF.

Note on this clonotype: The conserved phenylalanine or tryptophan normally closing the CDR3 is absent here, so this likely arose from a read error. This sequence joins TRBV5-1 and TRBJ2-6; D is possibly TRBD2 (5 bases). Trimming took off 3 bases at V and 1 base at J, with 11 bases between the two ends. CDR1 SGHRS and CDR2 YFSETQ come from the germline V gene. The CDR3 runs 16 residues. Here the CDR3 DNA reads TGCGCCAGCAGCTCACGGGAAAGGTCTGGGGCCAACGTCCTGACTTTA. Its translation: CASSSRERSGANVLTL.

The CDR3 spells CASSFGRKQYF. For the CDR3, the DNA is TGTGCCAGCAGCTTCGGGAGGAAGCAGTATTTT. The genes are TRBV7-2 and TRBJ2-3; 7 nucleotides match TRBD2. CDR1 is SGHTA and CDR2 is FQGNSA in the germline V gene. This CDR3 comprises 11 residues. V gave up 3 bases and J gave up 11 bases; unmatched junction bases: 2.

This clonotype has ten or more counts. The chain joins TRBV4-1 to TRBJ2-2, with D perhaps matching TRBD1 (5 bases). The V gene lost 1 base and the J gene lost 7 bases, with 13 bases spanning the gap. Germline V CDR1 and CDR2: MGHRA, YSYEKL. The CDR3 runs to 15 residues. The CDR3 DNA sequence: TGCGCCAGCAGCCAAGTAGTGGGGCAAGTCGGGGAGCTGTTTTTT. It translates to CASSQVVGQVGELFF.